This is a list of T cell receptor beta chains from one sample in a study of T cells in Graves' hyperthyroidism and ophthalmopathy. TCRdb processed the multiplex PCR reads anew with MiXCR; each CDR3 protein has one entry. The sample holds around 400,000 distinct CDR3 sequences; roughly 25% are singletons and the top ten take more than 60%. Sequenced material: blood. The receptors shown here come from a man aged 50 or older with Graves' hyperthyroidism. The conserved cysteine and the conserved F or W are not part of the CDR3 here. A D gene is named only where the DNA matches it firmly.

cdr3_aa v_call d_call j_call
ASSYSMGTGELF TRBV6-6 . TRBJ2-2
ASSLGQGWY TRBV27 . TRBJ2-3
ASSQAAASNEKLF TRBV3-1 . TRBJ1-4
ASESNEQF TRBV6-1 . TRBJ2-1
ASSLRGASSYNEQF TRBV12-3/TRBV12-4 . TRBJ2-1
ASSSDRGHEQY TRBV12-3/TRBV12-4 TRBD1 TRBJ2-7
ASRPPGRTVYGYT TRBV19 . TRBJ1-2
ASSVKQRINTGELF TRBV18 . TRBJ2-2
ASSDGTSYEQY TRBV6-1 . TRBJ2-7
ASSAEGRLPYEQY TRBV5-6 . TRBJ2-7
ASSQPSRQF TRBV3-1 . TRBJ2-1
ASSQVTSGYNEQF TRBV14 TRBD2 TRBJ2-1
ATSAIAGGRGEQF TRBV24-1 TRBD2 TRBJ2-1
ASSSDRRASTDTQY TRBV28 . TRBJ2-3
ASSLRQASYEQY TRBV28 . TRBJ2-7
ASSQGDGRNQPQH TRBV3-1 . TRBJ1-5
ASSATGVRETQY TRBV6-1 TRBD1 TRBJ2-5